The 10 T cell receptor beta chains reported below all come from one sample, sequenced in a study of tissue T cells after allogeneic stem cell transplantation. Clones were read by immunoSEQ multiplex PCR, and TCRdb kept only the in-frame ones, dropping some. The sample lists approximately 6,000 clones, about 73% occurring once. The sequenced sample was tissue from the rectum, obtained at autopsy. These receptors were collected from a woman aged 18-49 years with breast cancer.

This clone appeared a few times. This chain uses TRBV5-4 with TRBJ2-2, with TRBD2 matching 8 bases. Germline loops: CDR1 SGHNT, CDR2 YYREEE (reference sequence). The CDR3 extends over 15 amino acids. V was clipped by 5 bases and J by 1 base; unmatched bases: 4. CDR3 in amino acids: CASRTLAGNTGELFF. In nucleotides, the CDR3 is TGTGCCAGCAGAACGCTAGCGGGGAACACCGGGGAGCTGTTTTTT.

This clone occurred a few times. The CDR3 bases are TGTGCCTCGGAACCGGACTTCCAAGAGACCCAGTACTTC. Amino acids: CASEPDFQETQYF. The chain is built from TRBV10-3 and TRBJ2-5; weak D call: TRBD2 (5 bases). V gave up 11 bases and J gave up 1 base, with 14 bases separating them. The CDR3 sequence is 13 residues long. Germline values: CDR1 ENHRY, CDR2 SYGVKD.

V and J are TRBV27 and TRBJ1-5; D is possibly TRBD1 (6 bases). The CDR3 length is 13 residues. Looked up from germline, CDR1 is MNHEY and CDR2 is SMNVEV (reference sequence). Trimming left V 6 bases short and J 4 bases short, with 10 bases between. CDR3 protein: CASRQGPNQPQHF. The CDR3, as DNA: TGTGCCAGCAGACAGGGTCCTAATCAGCCCCAGCATTTT.

The rearrangement joins TRBV7-2 to TRBJ1-4, with D hard to call. The V end lost 4 bases, the J end lost 7 bases, and 13 bases lay between the germline ends. Germline CDR1 is SGHTA and CDR2 is FQGNSA. CDR3 length: 14 residues. The CDR3 spells CASSSRRVPEKLFF. In nucleotides, the CDR3 is TGTGCCAGCAGCTCTAGACGAGTCCCTGAAAAACTGTTTTTT.

There are a few counts of this clone. The J gene is TRBJ2-5, the V gene TRBV7-9; D is uncertain. Per germline, CDR1 SEHNR and CDR2 FQNEAQ (reference sequence). V dropped 5 bases and J dropped 5 bases, with 24 bases sitting between them. This CDR3 spans 17 amino acids. The CDR3 sequence: CASSINPTRSSGETQYF. The CDR3 DNA reads TGTGCCAGCAGCATAAACCCTACAAGATCCTCCGGGGAGACCCAGTACTTC.

This clone was counted a few times. The rearrangement links TRBV4-2 to TRBJ2-1; TRBD2 matches 11 bases. This CDR3 has 16 amino acids. Trimming took 2 bases from V and 0 from J; bases not matched to a gene: 0. Germline lookup yields CDR1 LGHNA and CDR2 YNFKEQ. CDR3 in DNA: TGTGCCAGCAGCCAAACTAGCGGGAGCTCCTACAATGAGCAGTTCTTC. Protein: CASSQTSGSSYNEQFF.

V gene TRBV21-1 combines with J gene TRBJ1-5. TRBV21-1 is shown as a pseudogene. The CDR3 sequence is 15 residues long. The CDR3: CASSKYGWGILPQHF. The CDR3 coding sequence is TGTGCCAGCAGCAAATATGGATGGGGAATTTTGCCCCAGCATTTT.

This clone was observed a few times. The chain couples TRBV4-1 to TRBJ1-2; D not certain. V lost 4 bases, J lost 3 bases, and 15 bases lay in between. Germline V gene lookup returns CDR1 MGHRA and CDR2 YSYEKL. CDR3 length: 15 amino acids. The CDR3 is CASSPLRRVDYGYTF. As DNA, the CDR3 is TGCGCCAGCAGCCCCCTCCGGAGGGTCGACTATGGCTACACCTTC.

This clone has more than one count but fewer than ten. This chain uses TRBV5-1 with TRBJ1-2; TRBD1 matches at 9 bases. Germline V gene sequence: CDR1 SGHRS, CDR2 YFSETQ. The V segment lost 0 bases and the J segment 4 bases; nucleotides outside the gene matches: 7. CDR3 length: 16 amino acids. CDR3 region: CASSLGTGERSYGYTF. DNA for the CDR3: TGCGCCAGCAGCTTGGGGACAGGGGAACGTAGCTATGGCTACACCTTC.

The chain is built from TRBV9 and TRBJ1-6; 7 positions match TRBD1. CDR1 is SGDLS, CDR2 YYNGEE, per germline. The trim removed 0 bases at V and 9 bases at J, leaving 9 bases unmatched. The CDR3 is 16 amino acids. CDR3 in DNA: TGTGCCAGCAGCGTAGGTGGACAAGGGGGCACTTCACCCCTCCACTTT. It is translated as CASSVGGQGGTSPLHF.